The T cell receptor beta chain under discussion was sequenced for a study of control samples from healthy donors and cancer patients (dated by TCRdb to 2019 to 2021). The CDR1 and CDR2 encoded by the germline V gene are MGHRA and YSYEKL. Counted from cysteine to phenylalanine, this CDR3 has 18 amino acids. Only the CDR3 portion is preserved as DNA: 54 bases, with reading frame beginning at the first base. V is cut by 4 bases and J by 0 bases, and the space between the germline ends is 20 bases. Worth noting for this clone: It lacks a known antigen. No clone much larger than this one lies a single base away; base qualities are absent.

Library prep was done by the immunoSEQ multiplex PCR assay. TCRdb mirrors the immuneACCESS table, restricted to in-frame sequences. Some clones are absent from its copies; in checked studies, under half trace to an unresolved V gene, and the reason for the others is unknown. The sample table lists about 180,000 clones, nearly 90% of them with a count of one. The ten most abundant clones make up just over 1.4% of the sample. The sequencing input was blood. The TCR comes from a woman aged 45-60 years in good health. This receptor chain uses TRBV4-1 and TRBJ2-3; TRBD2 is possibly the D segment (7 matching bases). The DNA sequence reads TGCGCCAGCAGCCCCGGGCGGGGCGGGGGCTCTAGCACAGATACGCAGTATTTT. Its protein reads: CASSPGRGGGSSTDTQYF.